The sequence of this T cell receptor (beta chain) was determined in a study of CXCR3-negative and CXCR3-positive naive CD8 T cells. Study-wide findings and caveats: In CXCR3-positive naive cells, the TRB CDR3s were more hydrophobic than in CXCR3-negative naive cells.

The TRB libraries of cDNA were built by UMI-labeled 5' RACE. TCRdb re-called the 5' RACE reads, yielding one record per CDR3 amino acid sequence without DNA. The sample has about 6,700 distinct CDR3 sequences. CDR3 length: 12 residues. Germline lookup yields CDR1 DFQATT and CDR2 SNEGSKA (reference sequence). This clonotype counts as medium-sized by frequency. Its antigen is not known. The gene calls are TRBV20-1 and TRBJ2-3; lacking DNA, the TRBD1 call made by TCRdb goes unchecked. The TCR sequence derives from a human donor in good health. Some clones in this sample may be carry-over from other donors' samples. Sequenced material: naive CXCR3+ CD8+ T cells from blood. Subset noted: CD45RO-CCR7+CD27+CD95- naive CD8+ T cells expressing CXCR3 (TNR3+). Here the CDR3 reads CSARERADTQYF.